These 17 T cell receptor beta chains were sequenced from one sample in a study of blood T cells in healthy people across ages. Sample-barcoded 5' priming and a J-beta primer mix drove a second PCR of about 6 to 12 cycles. TCRdb redid the calling of the 5' RACE reads with MiXCR, one entry per CDR3 protein. Altogether 1.5 million to 2 million distinct CDR3 sequences are present, just under 50% being singletons, with the ten largest covering more than 2%. Sequencing input: blood. The receptors stem from a woman aged 40 to 50 in good health.

J is TRBJ1-5 and V is TRBV20-1; TRBD1 matches at 10 bases. Trimming took 6 bases from V and 6 from J; bases not matched to a gene: 8. CDR3 length equals 14 residues. The germline V gene encodes CDR1 DFQATT and CDR2 SNEGSKA (reference sequence). The CDR3 spells CSATDRGRGQPQHF. The DNA for the CDR3 is TGCAGTGCAACTGACAGGGGGCGCGGTCAGCCCCAGCATTTT.

This clonotype has a handful of counts. The V gene is TRBV27, the J gene TRBJ2-5; 7 positions agree with TRBD1. The V gene's germline CDR1 is MNHEY and CDR2 SMNVEV (reference sequence). The V gene end was trimmed by 6 bases and the J gene end by 2 bases; junction bases not matched to a gene: 9. CDR3 length: 15 amino acids. For the CDR3, the DNA is TGTGCCAGCAGCCTCCAGGGACAGCGACAAGAGACCCAGTACTTC. It is translated as CASSLQGQRQETQYF.

The CDR3 here is CASSPSPDRASGTQYF. CDR3 nucleotides: TGTGCCAGCAGTCCGAGCCCCGACAGGGCGTCAGGGACCCAGTACTTC. This chain links TRBV2 with TRBJ2-5; TRBD1 matches at 7 bases. V dropped 5 bases and J dropped 7; count of bases not matched to a gene: 16. Per germline, CDR1 SNHLY and CDR2 FYNNEI. This CDR3 is 16 amino acids long.

The chain joins TRBV29-1 to TRBJ2-5; 8 nucleotides agree with TRBD2. This CDR3 contains 15 residues. The germline gives CDR1 SQVTM, CDR2 ANQGSEA. The J segment lost 2 bases and the V segment lost 7 bases, leaving 12 bases of the junction unmatched. CDR3 protein: CSAVGLALMQETQYF. DNA for the CDR3: TGCAGCGCAGTAGGACTAGCTCTGATGCAAGAGACCCAGTACTTC.

This clonotype was found a few times. V and J are TRBV7-2 and TRBJ2-3; D may match TRBD1 or TRBD2 (6 bases each). Deletions cut 5 bases from V and 4 bases from J, with 22 bases between. The CDR3 sequence is 17 residues long. Germline V lookup: CDR1 SGHTA, CDR2 FQGNSA. CDR3: CASSRNVGGQASDTQYF. CDR3 bases: TGTGCCAGCAGCCGCAACGTTGGGGGGCAAGCTTCAGATACGCAGTATTTT.

This clonotype was counted between two and nine times. V usage is TRBV6-1 and J usage is TRBJ2-3; 11 bases fit TRBD2. Losses at the gene ends were 6 bases for V and 2 bases for J; bases not matched to a gene: 13. The CDR3 sequence is 18 residues long. The germline V gene has CDR1 MNHNS and CDR2 SASEGT. In DNA form, the CDR3 reads TGTGCCAGCAGCCGACTTATAAAGACTAGCGGGGACACAGATACGCAGTATTTT. The encoded protein is CASSRLIKTSGDTDTQYF.

The chain uses TRBV29-1 and TRBJ2-3; perhaps TRBD2 as D (5 bases). CDR1 is SQVTM and CDR2 is ANQGSEA in the germline V gene. The CDR3 length is 11 residues. The V and J ends lost 7 bases and 11 bases respectively, with 16 bases between them. The CDR3 nucleotides read TGCAGCGCTCTGCGGACTGTACAGCAGTATTTT. Amino acid sequence: CSALRTVQQYF.

This clonotype was counted only a few times. J is TRBJ2-1 and V is TRBV7-2; 8 bases line up with TRBD2. CDR1 is SGHTA, CDR2 FQGNSA, per germline. This CDR3 spans 18 amino acids. With V trimmed by 7 bases and J by 1 base, 15 bases remained unmatched. DNA of the CDR3: TGTGCCAGCACCCTCCAGAGTAGCGGGGTAGTGTCCTACAATGAGCAGTTCTTC. This translates into CASTLQSSGVVSYNEQFF.

This clonotype was observed a few times. The chain recombines TRBV27 with TRBJ2-7, with 9 bases identical to TRBD1. Germline CDR1 is MNHEY and CDR2 is SMNVEV (reference sequence). J gave up 6 bases and V 2 bases, and 5 bases lay outside the gene matches. The CDR3 totals 14 residues. The CDR3: CASSLPGTGFEQYF. DNA for the CDR3: TGTGCCAGCAGTTTACCGGGGACAGGGTTCGAGCAGTACTTC.

The J gene is TRBJ2-7, the V gene TRBV28, with 9 nucleotides matching TRBD2. The V gene's germline CDR1 is MDHEN and CDR2 SYDVKM. V shed 5 bases and J 7 bases; nucleotides not matched to a gene: 9. This CDR3 region has 14 residues. The CDR3 is CASSPRVAGVEQYF. CDR3 bases: TGTGCCAGCAGTCCTCGGGTAGCGGGGGTTGAGCAGTACTTC.

V gene TRBV9 combines with J gene TRBJ2-3, with D uncertain. V was shortened by 0 bases and J by 5 bases, with 19 bases between the two germline ends. This CDR3 is 17 amino acids long. Germline CDR1 and CDR2: SGDLS and YYNGEE. CDR3 sequence: CASSVEISAAFLDTQYF. The DNA for the CDR3 is TGTGCCAGCAGCGTAGAGATCTCGGCAGCTTTTTTAGATACGCAGTATTTT.

The chain recombines TRBV20-1 with TRBJ2-3; no definite D call. V gave up 0 bases and J gave up 4 bases, with 5 bases separating them. The CDR3 is 12 residues long. Germline V CDR1 and CDR2: DFQATT, SNEGSKA (reference sequence). CDR3 nucleotide sequence: TGCAGTGCTAGAGATTACGCAGATACGCAGTATTTT. It specifies CSARDYADTQYF.

The chain combines TRBV7-2 with TRBJ2-5, with 9 bases identical to TRBD1. Losses at the gene ends were 5 bases for V and 11 bases for J; bases not matched to a gene: 9. CDR1 and CDR2 (germline): SGHTA, FQGNSA. This CDR3 spans 13 amino acids. This CDR3 is CASSPADRGEQYF. The CDR3 nucleotides read TGTGCCAGCAGCCCAGCTGACAGGGGGGAGCAGTACTTC.

The chain carries TRBV29-1 and TRBJ2-6, with 10 positions matching TRBD1. The V segment lost 4 bases and the J segment 3 bases; nucleotides outside the gene matches: 9. CDR3 size: 17 residues. Germline CDR1 is SQVTM and CDR2 is ANQGSEA. For the CDR3, the DNA is TGCAGCGTTGGGGACAGGGGAAGGACTAGTGGGGCCAACGTCCTGACTTTC. This codes for CSVGDRGRTSGANVLTF.

This clonotype was observed a few times. V gene TRBV6-2 or TRBV6-3 combines with J gene TRBJ2-3; 12 nucleotides agree with TRBD2. The trim removed 2 bases at V and 6 bases at J, leaving 6 bases unmatched. CDR1 is MNHEY, CDR2 SVGEGT, per germline. CDR3 length: 16 amino acids. CDR3 amino acids: CASSYTRTSGDDTQYF. The CDR3 DNA follows: TGTGCCAGCAGTTACACCCGGACTAGCGGGGACGATACGCAGTATTTT.

This clonotype was found a few times. The rearrangement joins TRBV7-2 to TRBJ2-5; TRBD2 might be the D (6 bases). This CDR3 has 14 residues. V gave up 5 bases and J gave up 1 base, with 11 bases separating them. The germline CDR1 and CDR2 sequences are SGHTA and FQGNSA. The CDR3 bases are TGTGCCAGCAGCCTAAGCGGGTTCCAAGAGACCCAGTACTTC. Encoded protein: CASSLSGFQETQYF.

The gene calls are TRBV24-1 and TRBJ2-1; the D gene is possibly TRBD2 (7 bases). The V gene lost 4 bases and the J gene lost 0 bases, with 18 bases spanning the gap. The CDR3 spans 18 residues. Germline V lookup: CDR1 KGHDR, CDR2 SFDVKD. The CDR3 coding sequence is TGTGCCACCAGTGACCCCTCGGGGAGGGACAACTCCTACAATGAGCAGTTCTTC. Its protein is CATSDPSGRDNSYNEQFF.